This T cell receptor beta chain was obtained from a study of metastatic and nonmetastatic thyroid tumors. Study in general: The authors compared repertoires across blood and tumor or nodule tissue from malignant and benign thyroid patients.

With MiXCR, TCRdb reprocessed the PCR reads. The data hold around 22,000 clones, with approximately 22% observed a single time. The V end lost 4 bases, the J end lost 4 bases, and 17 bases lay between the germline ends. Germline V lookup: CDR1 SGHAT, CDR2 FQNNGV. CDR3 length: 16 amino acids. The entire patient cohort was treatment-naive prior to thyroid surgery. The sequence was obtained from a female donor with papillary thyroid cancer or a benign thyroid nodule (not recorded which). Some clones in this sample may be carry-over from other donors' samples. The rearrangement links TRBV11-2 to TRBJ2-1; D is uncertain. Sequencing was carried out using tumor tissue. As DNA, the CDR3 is TGTGCCAGCAGCTCCGAGCCCCTAACCGAGTACAATGAGCAGTTCTTC. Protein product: CASSSEPLTEYNEQFF. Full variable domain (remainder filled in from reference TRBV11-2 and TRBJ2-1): EAGVAQSPRYKIIEKRQSVAFWCNPISGHATLYWYQQILGQGPKLLIQFQNNGVVDDSQLPKDRFSAERLKGVDSTLKIQPAKLEDSAVYLCASSSEPLTEYNEQFFGPGTRLTVL.